This TCR beta chain was sequenced in a study of shared clonotypes between healthy human individuals. Regarding the study as a whole: Shared clonotypes across all four donors exceeded non-shared ones in generation probability.

The CDR3 spans 17 residues. Germline V gives CDR1 WSHSY, CDR2 SAAADI. V was pared by 5 bases and J by 3 bases, with 4 bases of the junction left unmatched. On this clone itself: Its specificity is unknown.

CD4+ cells yielded CD45RA+ naive and CD45RA-negative memory subsets. Profiling relied on immunoSEQ multiplex PCR, and the TCRdb table lists in-frame clones only, not all of them. Here the sample spans about 1 million clones, 65% to 80% being singletons. Material: memory CD4+ T cells sorted from blood. The subset here: CD45RA-negative fraction. The chain recombines TRBV10-2 with TRBJ2-2; 15 nucleotides match TRBD2. The TCR comes from a man aged 18 to 30 in good health. Here the CDR3 DNA reads TGCGCCAGCAGTTGGACTAGCGGGGGGGCGTACACCGGGGAGCTGTTTTTT. It encodes CASSWTSGGAYTGELFF.